A selection of T cell receptor beta chains follows, all from one sample in a study of neurological immune-mediated disorders. One entry per CDR3 protein results from TCRdb running MiXCR on the 5' RACE reads. The sample includes 59,000 or so distinct CDR3 sequences, roughly 13% of them seen just once. Specimen: PBMCs. These receptors all stem from a woman in her sixties or seventies with HTLV-1-associated myelopathy (HAM/TSP). The CDR3 runs from the conserved cysteine through the conserved F or W. The order of the fields is CDR3 protein, CDR3 DNA, clone size, J gene, V gene, D gene. D genes are given only for firm matches. A row's size may be missing; if present it is once, few, many or a size class.

CASSYSGTSGRGETQYF | TGTGCCAGCAGTTATTCCGGGACTAGCGGGAGGGGGGAGACCCAGTACTTC | many | TRBJ2-5 | TRBV6-5 | TRBD2
CASSFARVGYTEAFF | TGCGCCAGCAGCTTTGCTCGGGTGGGGTACACTGAAGCTTTCTTT | many | TRBJ1-1 | TRBV5-1 | NA
CASSQDKAPRGGQPQHF | TGCGCCAGCAGCCAAGATAAAGCCCCCAGGGGTGGCCAGCCCCAGCATTTT | many | TRBJ1-5 | TRBV4-1 | NA
CASSPRLAGGPNEQFF | TGTGCCAGCAGTCCCCGACTAGCGGGAGGGCCAAATGAGCAGTTCTTC | many | TRBJ2-1 | TRBV27 | TRBD2
CASSPTLRGPESGANVLTF | TGTGCCAGCAGCCCCACACTTCGGGGACCCGAGTCTGGGGCCAACGTCCTGACTTTC | few | TRBJ2-6 | TRBV5-5 | NA
CASSLAGQGNGYTF | TGCGCCAGCAGCTTGGCGGGACAGGGAAATGGCTACACCTTC | many | TRBJ1-2 | TRBV5-1 | TRBD1
CSVEDRGLANPETQYF | TGCAGCGTTGAAGATCGCGGACTAGCGAATCCCGAGACCCAGTACTTC | many | TRBJ2-5 | TRBV29-1 | TRBD2
CASRLGGEYNEQFF | TGCGCCAGCAGGCTCGGGGGGGAGTACAATGAGCAGTTCTTC | many | TRBJ2-1 | TRBV5-1 | TRBD2
CSARNGPSEQYF | TGCAGTGCTAGAAACGGGCCGTCCGAGCAGTACTTC | many | TRBJ2-7 | TRBV20-1 | NA
CASSQEGVTVSNQPQHF | TGCGCCAGCAGCCAAGAAGGCGTGACAGTTAGCAATCAGCCCCAGCATTTT | many | TRBJ1-5 | TRBV4-1 | NA
CASSLWSMNTEAFF | TGCGCCAGCAGCCTGTGGTCCATGAACACTGAAGCTTTCTTT | NA | TRBJ1-1 | TRBV5-1 | NA
CAISEKGTAKTNYGYTF | TGTGCCATCAGTGAGAAAGGGACGGCGAAAACTAACTATGGCTACACCTTC | many | TRBJ1-2 | TRBV10-3 | NA
CASSLEGPGELFF | TGCGCCAGCAGCTTGGAAGGGCCCGGGGAGCTGTTTTTT | many | TRBJ2-2 | TRBV5-1 | NA
CASSIADQETQYF | TGTGCCAGCAGCATAGCGGATCAAGAGACCCAGTACTTC | NA | TRBJ2-5 | TRBV7-2 | NA
CASSPLQVGNTIYF | TGTGCCAGCTCACCACTCCAGGTTGGAAACACCATATATTTT | few | TRBJ1-3 | TRBV18 | NA
CASSLDGLAGVSEQFF | TGCGCCAGCAGCTTGGACGGACTAGCGGGAGTTAGCGAGCAGTTCTTC | NA | TRBJ2-1 | TRBV5-1 | TRBD2
CSASGDEQFF | TGCAGTGCTAGCGGCGATGAGCAGTTCTTC | many | TRBJ2-1 | TRBV20-1 | NA
CASSQDRAGTAFF | TGTGCCAGCAGCCAAGATCGGGCAGGGACAGCTTTCTTT | many | TRBJ1-1 | TRBV14 | NA
CSASAGTGNYGYTF | TGCAGTGCTAGTGCCGGGACAGGCAACTATGGCTACACCTTC | many | TRBJ1-2 | TRBV20-1 | TRBD1
CASSPRGQGTDTQYF | TGTGCCAGCTCACCGAGGGGACAGGGGACAGATACGCAGTATTTT | NA | TRBJ2-3 | TRBV18 | TRBD1
CASKASGRTSTDTQYF | TGTGCCAGCAAGGCTAGCGGGAGGACTAGCACAGATACGCAGTATTTT | many | TRBJ2-3 | TRBV3-1 | TRBD2
CAISERETGELFF | TGTGCCATCAGTGAGAGGGAGACCGGGGAGCTGTTTTTT | many | TRBJ2-2 | TRBV10-3 | NA
CAITKGTSVYNEQFF | TGTGCCATCACCAAGGGGACTAGCGTCTACAATGAGCAGTTCTTC | many | TRBJ2-1 | TRBV10-3 | TRBD2
CSVDPAGGGNYGYTF | TGCAGCGTTGATCCCGCGGGGGGGGGTAATTATGGCTACACCTTC | many | TRBJ1-2 | TRBV29-1 | NA
CSVFRGATGELFF | TGCAGCGTATTTAGGGGGGCCACCGGGGAGCTGTTTTTT | medium-sized | TRBJ2-2 | TRBV29-1 | NA
CATHSVNEQFF | TGTGCCACCCATAGCGTCAATGAGCAGTTCTTC | NA | TRBJ2-1 | TRBV3-1 | NA
CASSPPLGVPGELFF | TGTGCCAGCAGCCCTCCCCTAGGGGTCCCCGGGGAGCTGTTTTTT | many | TRBJ2-2 | TRBV7-9 | NA
CASSQEARVGTEAFF | TGTGCCAGCAGCCAAGAGGCACGGGTTGGGACTGAAGCTTTCTTT | many | TRBJ1-1 | TRBV4-2 | NA
CASSLGEGTASYNEQFF | TGTGCCAGCAGCTTAGGGGAGGGGACGGCCTCCTACAATGAGCAGTTCTTC | many | TRBJ2-1 | TRBV7-9 | TRBD2
CSAGDPRRDSNNEQFF | TGCAGTGCAGGAGACCCGAGAAGGGACAGCAACAATGAGCAGTTCTTC | many | TRBJ2-1 | TRBV20-1 | TRBD1
CASSLVVATTDTQYF | TGTGCCAGCAGCTTAGTGGTGGCCACCACAGATACGCAGTATTTT | many | TRBJ2-3 | TRBV7-6 | NA
CASSPSTDTQYF | TGTGCCAGCAGTCCTAGCACAGATACGCAGTATTTT | many | TRBJ2-3 | TRBV5-5 | NA
CASSPGGNNEQFF | TGTGCCAGCTCACCCGGCGGAAACAATGAGCAGTTCTTC | many | TRBJ2-1 | TRBV18 | NA
CSARDVDEQYF | TGCAGTGCTAGGGACGTCGACGAGCAGTACTTC | NA | TRBJ2-7 | TRBV20-1 | NA
CSVEGGWETPYYEQYF | TGCAGCGTTGAAGGCGGCTGGGAGACCCCCTACTATGAGCAGTACTTC | NA | TRBJ2-7 | TRBV29-1 | NA
CSVEQDSTDTQYF | TGCAGCGTTGAACAGGACAGCACAGATACGCAGTATTTT | many | TRBJ2-3 | TRBV29-1 | NA
CSAQPAMGQAYEQYF | TGCAGTGCTCAACCCGCCATGGGGCAGGCGTACGAGCAGTACTTC | many | TRBJ2-7 | TRBV20-1 | NA
CASSLRTGSYNEQFF | TGCGCCAGCAGCTTGCGGACAGGGAGCTACAATGAGCAGTTCTTC | many | TRBJ2-1 | TRBV5-1 | TRBD1
CASGSSYEQYF | TGTGCCAGCGGCTCCAGCTACGAGCAGTACTTC | NA | TRBJ2-7 | TRBV5-1 | NA
CASSLAVRGADTQYF | TGCGCCAGCAGCTTGGCGGTTCGCGGGGCAGATACACAGTATTTT | NA | TRBJ2-3 | TRBV5-1 | NA
CASSPTRNRATDTQYF | TGTGCCAGCAGTCCGACTCGAAACAGGGCCACAGATACGCAGTATTTT | many | TRBJ2-3 | TRBV27 | NA
CASSLDTDYGYTF | TGCGCCAGCAGCTTGGACACCGACTATGGCTACACCTTC | many | TRBJ1-2 | TRBV5-1 | NA
CASSLQGPKYEQYF | TGTGCCAGCAGCCTGCAGGGACCCAAGTACGAGCAGTACTTC | NA | TRBJ2-7 | TRBV14 | NA
CSAKAASTGELFF | TGCAGTGCTAAGGCGGCGAGCACCGGGGAGCTGTTTTTT | many | TRBJ2-2 | TRBV20-1 | NA
CASSVGVQGVGSGANVLTF | TGTGCCAGCAGCGTAGGAGTCCAGGGGGTTGGCTCTGGGGCCAACGTCCTGACTTTC | many | TRBJ2-6 | TRBV9 | TRBD1